Listed below are T cell receptor beta chains from one sample, sequenced in a study of CD8 T cells in Susac syndrome. Using its own MiXCR run on the immunoSEQ multiplex PCR reads, TCRdb lists one record per CDR3 protein. The repertoire holds about 210,000 distinct CDR3 sequences, with 95% as singletons. Sequenced: CD4+ T cells from PBMCs. These receptors came from a human donor with multiple sclerosis. Both conserved end residues are trimmed from each CDR3. The order of the fields is V gene, J gene, D gene, CDR3 length, CDR3 protein. The D gene is left open where the match is weak.

TRBV20-1	TRBJ2-3	TRBD1	14	SATDRGNPLRGTQY
TRBV19	TRBJ1-1	.	11	ASRTEVNTEAF
TRBV18	TRBJ2-5	.	13	ASSPPSSGQETQY
TRBV15	TRBJ1-2	TRBD1	12	ATGTGRSSYGYT
TRBV2	TRBJ2-1	.	12	ASTQDGVSNEQF
TRBV18	TRBJ2-5	.	10	ASSHEEETQY
TRBV7-2	TRBJ2-5	.	12	ASSLVPKEGTQY
TRBV3-1	TRBJ1-2	.	13	ASSQDRGDVNGYT
TRBV14	TRBJ2-1	TRBD2	14	ASSQDRLAAASEQF
TRBV23-1	TRBJ2-7	.	12	ASSQKDQGNEQY
TRBV11-2	TRBJ1-4	.	11	ASSPKIGEKLF
TRBV29-1	TRBJ1-1	.	10	SVEPLGTEAF
TRBV5-4	TRBJ2-1	.	13	ASSLNLKTYNEQF
TRBV20-1	TRBJ1-5	.	14	SARGRTLYSNQPQH
TRBV27	TRBJ1-1	TRBD1	16	ASSRTGGVPKAHTEAF
TRBV28	TRBJ1-2	TRBD1	13	ASSPDRVTNYGYT
TRBV12-3/TRBV12-4	TRBJ2-7	.	12	ASSLARLAYEQY
TRBV15	TRBJ1-3	.	14	ATSRGGQVSGNTIY
TRBV7-6	TRBJ2-5	.	11	ASSLRPEGTQY
TRBV19	TRBJ1-1	.	12	ASTNLPLNTEAF
TRBV6-1	TRBJ2-1	TRBD2	14	ASSLTGTSPYNEQF
TRBV3-1	TRBJ1-2	TRBD1	12	ASSRADRAGGYT
TRBV3-1	TRBJ2-1	.	12	ASSPYEGRIEQF
TRBV5-1	TRBJ1-2	.	12	ASSLEALGYGYT
TRBV10-2	TRBJ2-1	.	12	ASSAGGTMNEQF
TRBV7-9	TRBJ1-6	.	12	AATGVSYNSPLH
TRBV20-1	TRBJ1-2	TRBD1	14	SARDTSLQGAHGYT
TRBV20-1	TRBJ2-1	.	10	SGLGAYNEQF
TRBV3-1	TRBJ1-1	.	12	ASSQAWGPAEAF
TRBV11-2	TRBJ1-1	.	12	ASSLVSGSTEAF
TRBV29-1	TRBJ2-7	TRBD1	12	SVATGGSSYEQY
TRBV30	TRBJ2-5	.	11	AWSTEYQETQY
TRBV6-1	TRBJ2-1	.	12	ASKPIGPEDEQF
TRBV20-1	TRBJ1-1	TRBD1	11	SAGGTGNTEAF
TRBV20-1	TRBJ2-5	.	11	SASPLRRETQY
TRBV20-1	TRBJ2-7	.	8	SASFYEQY
TRBV29-1	TRBJ1-2	.	11	SADPAENYGYT
TRBV15	TRBJ2-5	.	12	ATSRDPGWETQY
TRBV14	TRBJ2-7	.	12	ASSHKEKGYEQY
TRBV23-1	TRBJ2-7	.	11	ASEPTEYYEQY
TRBV12-3/TRBV12-4	TRBJ1-1	.	11	ASSFSLAGSAF
TRBV2	TRBJ1-1	.	11	ASSVGGRTEAF
TRBV20-1	TRBJ1-2	.	12	SARGAGRGYGYT
TRBV27	TRBJ2-7	.	12	ASSLAGSPYEQY
TRBV11-2	TRBJ2-1	TRBD2	17	ASSFKLRGPGLGYNEQF
TRBV12-3/TRBV12-4	TRBJ1-5	.	13	ASSLSAGANQPQH
TRBV4-2	TRBJ1-1	TRBD1	13	ASSLGQLQNTEAF
TRBV20-1	TRBJ2-7	.	11	SARESGLREQY
TRBV27	TRBJ2-2	TRBD2	13	ASSFTAGVGGELF
TRBV2	TRBJ2-3	.	14	ASSGGGRASTDTQY
TRBV6-2/TRBV6-3	TRBJ2-7	.	11	ASTNTGVYEQY
TRBV29-1	TRBJ1-3	.	10	SCSAGTNTIY
TRBV18	TRBJ1-2	TRBD1	13	ASSPGTGPNYGYT
TRBV27	TRBJ2-1	.	13	ASSPLGRVYNEQF
TRBV11-1	TRBJ1-1	.	16	ASSLIGRPGAGSTEAF